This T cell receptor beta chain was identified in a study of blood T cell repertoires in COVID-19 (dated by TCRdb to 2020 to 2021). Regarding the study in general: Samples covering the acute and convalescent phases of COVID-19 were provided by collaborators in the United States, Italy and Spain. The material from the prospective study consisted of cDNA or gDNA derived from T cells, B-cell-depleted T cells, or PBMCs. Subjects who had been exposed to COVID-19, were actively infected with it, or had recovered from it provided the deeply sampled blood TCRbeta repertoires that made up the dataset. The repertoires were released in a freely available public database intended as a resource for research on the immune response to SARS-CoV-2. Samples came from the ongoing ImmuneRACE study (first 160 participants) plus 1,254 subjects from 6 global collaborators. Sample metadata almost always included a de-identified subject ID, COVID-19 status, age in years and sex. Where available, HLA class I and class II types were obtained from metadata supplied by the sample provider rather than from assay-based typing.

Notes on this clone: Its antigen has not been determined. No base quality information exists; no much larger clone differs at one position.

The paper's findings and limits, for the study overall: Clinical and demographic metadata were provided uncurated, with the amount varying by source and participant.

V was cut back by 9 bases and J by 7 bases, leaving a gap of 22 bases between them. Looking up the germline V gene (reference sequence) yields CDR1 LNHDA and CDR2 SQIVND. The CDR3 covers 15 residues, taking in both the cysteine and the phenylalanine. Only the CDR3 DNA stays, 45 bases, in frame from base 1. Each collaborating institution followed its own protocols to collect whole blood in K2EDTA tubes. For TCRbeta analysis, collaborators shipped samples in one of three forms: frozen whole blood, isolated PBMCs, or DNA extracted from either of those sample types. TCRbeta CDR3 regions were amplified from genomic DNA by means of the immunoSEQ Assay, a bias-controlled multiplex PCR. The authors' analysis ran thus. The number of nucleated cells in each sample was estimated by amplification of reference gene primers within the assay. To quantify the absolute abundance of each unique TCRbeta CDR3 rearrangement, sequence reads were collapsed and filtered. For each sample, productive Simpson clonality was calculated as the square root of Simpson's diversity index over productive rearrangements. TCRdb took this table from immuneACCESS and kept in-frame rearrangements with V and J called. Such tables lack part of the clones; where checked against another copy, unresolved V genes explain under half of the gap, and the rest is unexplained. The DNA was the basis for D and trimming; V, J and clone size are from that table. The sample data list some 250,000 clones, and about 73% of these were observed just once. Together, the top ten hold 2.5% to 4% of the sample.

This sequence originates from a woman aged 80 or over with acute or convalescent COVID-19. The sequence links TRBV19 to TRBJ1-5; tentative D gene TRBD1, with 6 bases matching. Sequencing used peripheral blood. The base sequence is TGTGCCAGACATAGTAATAGACAGGTAATACAGCCCCAGCATTTT. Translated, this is CARHSNRQVIQPQHF.